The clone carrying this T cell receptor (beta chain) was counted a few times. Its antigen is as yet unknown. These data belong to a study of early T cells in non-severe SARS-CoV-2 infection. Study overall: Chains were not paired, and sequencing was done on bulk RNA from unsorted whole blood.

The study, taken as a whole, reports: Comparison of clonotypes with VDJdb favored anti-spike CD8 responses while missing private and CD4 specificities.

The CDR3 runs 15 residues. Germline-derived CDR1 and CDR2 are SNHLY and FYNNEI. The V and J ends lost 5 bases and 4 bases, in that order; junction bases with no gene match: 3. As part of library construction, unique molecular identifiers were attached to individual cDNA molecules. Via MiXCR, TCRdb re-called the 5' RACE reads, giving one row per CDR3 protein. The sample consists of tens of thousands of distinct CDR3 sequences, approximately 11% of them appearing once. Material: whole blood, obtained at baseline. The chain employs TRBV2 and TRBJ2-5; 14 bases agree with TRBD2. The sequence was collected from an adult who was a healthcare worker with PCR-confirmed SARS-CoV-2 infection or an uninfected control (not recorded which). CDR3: CASSRTSGGSETQYF. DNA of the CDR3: TGTGCCAGCAGTCGGACTAGCGGGGGGTCAGAGACCCAGTACTTC.